In its sample, the clone carrying this T cell receptor beta chain was seen many times. Documented time point: pre-sensitization, week 0. As for treatment: therapeutic diphenylcyclopropenone sensitization with weekly scalp DPC. Each donor was an alopecia patient between 18 and 70 years of age who qualified for DPC. The sample is drawn from a study of human T cells and chemical hapten exposure. Germline V CDR1 and CDR2: DFQATT, SNEGSKA (reference sequence). Deletions cut 6 bases from V and 1 base from J, with 13 bases between. This CDR3 contains 15 residues. Using its own MiXCR run on the RACE reads, TCRdb lists one record per CDR3 protein. The sample contains tens of thousands of distinct CDR3 sequences, 12% to 15% of which appear only once.

This sequence was found in a woman between 50 and 59 years old with alopecia areata. Some clones in this sample may be carry-over from other donors' samples. The sample was whole blood, taken in connection with sensitization to the hapten diphenylcyclopropenone (DPC). This chain links TRBV20-1 with TRBJ2-6; the D gene is possibly TRBD2 (5 bases). CDR3 sequence (DNA): TGCAGTGCCCCTCCCCCGGGGTCTGGGGCCAACGTCCTGACTTTC. Its protein is CSAPPPGSGANVLTF.